The clone carrying this TCR beta chain was observed at least ten times. The antigen is unknown. Around 10 ml of fresh peripheral blood supplied the PBMCs. RNA transcripts provided the source from which TCR beta CDR3 regions were amplified. Primed by the HTBI set, a first-round RT-PCR was run on the TCR CDR3. Each CDR3 protein is one row after TCRdb ran MiXCR on the multiplex PCR reads. The table lists 450,000 to 600,000 distinct CDR3 sequences, about 20% of them singletons, with less than 55% in the top ten. The data were taken from a study of T cells in Graves' hyperthyroidism and ophthalmopathy. Overall study results and limits: Model-based prediction identified ophthalmopathy a median approximately 6 months prior to its onset.

The germline CDR1 and CDR2 sequences are PRHDT and FYEKMQ (reference sequence). The CDR3 has 15 amino acids. V was clipped by 5 bases and J by 2 bases; unmatched bases: 4. The chain employs TRBV13 and TRBJ2-1; 9 bases line up with TRBD2. Sequencing was done on a sample of blood. The receptor was derived from a man in his forties with Graves' ophthalmopathy. The CDR3 region is CASSPRLAAYNEQFF. The CDR3 DNA reads TGTGCCAGCAGCCCTAGACTAGCGGCCTACAATGAGCAGTTCTTC.